This T cell receptor (beta chain) was found in a study of cytotoxic CD8 clonotypes in ibrutinib-treated CLL. Germline-derived CDR1 and CDR2 are SGHRS and YFSETQ. The CDR3 consists of 15 residues. Trimming left V 0 bases short and J 6 bases short, with 13 bases between. Assay used: immunoSEQ multiplex PCR; TCRdb lists only in-frame clones, some missing. Altogether tens of thousands of clones are present, 83% being singletons, with the ten largest covering about 36%. Regarding this clone: Its antigen is still unknown.

Notes on the study in general: At baseline, clonality was higher than in age-matched healthy donors and correlated with CD8+ counts. Whereas clonality rose at ibrutinib response, it declined toward baseline at progression.

The J gene is TRBJ1-3, the V gene TRBV5-1, with D perhaps TRBD1 (5 bases). The sequence was collected from a human donor with chronic lymphocytic leukemia. Here the sequenced sample was PBMCs, taken after 24 months of ibrutinib treatment. CDR3 residues: CASSLEAGYLNTIYF. The CDR3 region has the DNA TGCGCCAGCAGCTTGGAGGCAGGGTACTTAAACACCATATATTTT.